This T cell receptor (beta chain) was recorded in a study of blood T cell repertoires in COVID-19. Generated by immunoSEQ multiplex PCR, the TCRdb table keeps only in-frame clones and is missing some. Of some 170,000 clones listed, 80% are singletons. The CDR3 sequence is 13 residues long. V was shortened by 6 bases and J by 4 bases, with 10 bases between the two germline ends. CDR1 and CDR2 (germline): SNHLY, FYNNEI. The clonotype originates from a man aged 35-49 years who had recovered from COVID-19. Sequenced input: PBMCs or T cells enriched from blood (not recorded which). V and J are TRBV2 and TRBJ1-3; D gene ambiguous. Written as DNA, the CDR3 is TGTGCCAGCAGGGAGGCCAGGGGAAACACCATATATTTT. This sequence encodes CASREARGNTIYF.